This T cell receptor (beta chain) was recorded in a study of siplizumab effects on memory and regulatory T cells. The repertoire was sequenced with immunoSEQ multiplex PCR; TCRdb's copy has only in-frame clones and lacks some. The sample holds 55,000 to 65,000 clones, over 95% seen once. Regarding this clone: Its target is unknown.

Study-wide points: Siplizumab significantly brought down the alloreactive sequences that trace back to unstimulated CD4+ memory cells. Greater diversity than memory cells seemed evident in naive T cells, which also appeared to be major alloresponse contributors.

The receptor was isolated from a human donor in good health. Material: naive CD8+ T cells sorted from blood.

The chain's CDR3 is CASSYSTGTGEAFF. The CDR3 DNA sequence: TGTGCCAGCAGTTACTCGACGGGGACGGGCGAAGCTTTCTTT. The chain uses TRBV6-6 and TRBJ1-1; a possible D gene is TRBD1 (5 bases). The CDR3 runs 14 residues. Germline values: CDR1 MNHNY, CDR2 SVGAGI (reference sequence). Trimming removed 0 bases at V and 8 bases at J, with 13 bases between.